Listed below are T cell receptor beta chains from one sample, sequenced in a study of T-cell reconstitution after alpha-beta-depleted transplantation in children. TCRdb re-called the PCR reads with MiXCR, one entry per CDR3 protein. Of about 610,000 distinct CDR3 sequences in the sample, about 10% are singletons; the top ten hold roughly 3.9%. This specimen was PBMCs from the stem cell graft donor, taken from the stem cell graft. The source is a human donor who donated a stem cell graft to a child with acute myeloid leukemia. Both conserved end residues are part of each CDR3.

V | length | CDR3
TRBV12-3/TRBV12-4 | 11 | CASSIDYGYTF
TRBV6-2/TRBV6-3 | 14 | CASKLAGDLGELFF
TRBV18 | 14 | CASSPGTGLGQQYF
TRBV7-3 | 15 | CASSLSGGPQYEQYF
TRBV29-1 | 13 | CSVFGGGYYEQYF
TRBV29-1 | 13 | CSVLATNRNEQFF
TRBV25-1 | 15 | CASSELRTNYNEQFF
TRBV29-1 | 14 | CSVPRTGAAGELFF
TRBV12-3/TRBV12-4 | 11 | CASSQGVPLHF
TRBV6-1 | 17 | CASKGTGGSGYNQPQHF
TRBV27 | 16 | CASSSEGTKSYNEQFF
TRBV29-1 | 11 | CSVEELSEQFF
TRBV24-1 | 18 | CATSDLTRLAGGTGELFF
TRBV28 | 15 | CASSSAEQSNQPQHF
TRBV15 | 16 | CATSRDSGGSYNEQFF
TRBV20-1 | 14 | CSAQTGKSTDTQYF
TRBV29-1 | 14 | CSVEAGGGSYEQYF
TRBV29-1 | 14 | CSVVGGLNTGELFF
TRBV6-6 | 12 | CASSPTRSEQYF
TRBV28 | 12 | CASATMTYEQYF
TRBV18 | 13 | CASCSQGTHEQYF
TRBV6-1 | 14 | CASTNPAGYYEQYF
TRBV2 | 13 | CASRNRVGTEAFF
TRBV5-1 | 15 | CASSYPSGRANEQFF
TRBV2 | 14 | CASSEDRTSYEQYF
TRBV6-2/TRBV6-3 | 15 | CASDLQGFGLSGQFF